This TCR beta chain was identified in a study of T cells in women clearing cervical HPV infection. Study details: HLA type stays a possible confounder, typing being limited.

Overall study results and limits: Repertoire richness, not evenness, was significantly elevated in CIN3+ cases versus controls.

As to this clone: Its specificity is unknown. The CDR3 end is not reached by the read, which stops 3 residues before it; the germline J gene fills it in.

Genomic DNA, averaging around 1,200 ng per sample, yielded TCR beta CDR3 via immunoSEQ. Sequencing was performed with immunoSEQ multiplex PCR; in TCRdb, only in-frame clones are kept and a portion is missing. In all, the sample yields tens of thousands of clones. The CDR3 consists of 15 residues. In germline, CDR1 is SEHNR, CDR2 FQNEAQ (reference sequence). The chain employs TRBV7-9 and TRBJ1-2, with D perhaps matching TRBD1 (6 bases). The TCR comes from a woman between 18 and 70 years old with a cervical HPV16 infection that either progressed to CIN3+ or cleared (not recorded which). Sequencing was carried out using blood buffy coat. The DNA read from the CDR3 is TGTGCCAGCAGCTTCGAGTGGGACAAAGGGAATGAC. Translated: CASSFEWDKGND. The CDR3 as a whole reads CASSFEWDKGNDYTF.